These 10 T cell receptor beta chains share one sample of origin, sequenced in a study of CD8 T cells in ankylosing spondylitis. TCRdb itself ran the 5' RACE reads through MiXCR, one entry per CDR3 protein. Of 200,000 to 250,000 distinct CDR3 sequences listed, 20% to 30% are singletons. The sequenced sample was blood, either unsorted or a sorted T cell fraction (not recorded which). Receptors originate from a male donor with ankylosing spondylitis or in good health (not recorded which).

The gene calls are TRBV5-1 and TRBJ2-5, with D perhaps assigned TRBD1 or TRBD2 (6 bases each). Germline CDR1 and CDR2: SGHRS and YFSETQ. The CDR3 covers 14 residues. The V end was cut by 1 base, the J end by 5 bases, with 12 bases between. The CDR3: CASSLRGERETQYF. CDR3 coding DNA: TGCGCCAGCAGCTTGAGGGGGGAGAGGGAGACCCAGTACTTC.

This sequence joins TRBV10-3 and TRBJ2-3, with 13 bases aligning to TRBD2. After removal of 10 bases from V and 6 bases from J, the junction contained 10 bases not matched to a gene. The CDR3 length is 15 residues. Germline V gene sequence: CDR1 ENHRY, CDR2 SYGVKD. CDR3 amino acids: CATSAGTSGMDTQYF. CDR3 nucleotides: TGTGCCACCTCTGCCGGGACTAGCGGGATGGATACGCAGTATTTT.

This clonotype has a count of ten or more. The rearrangement links TRBV3-1 to TRBJ2-3; tentative D call: TRBD1 (6 bases). Germline assignment: CDR1 LGHDT and CDR2 YNNKEL (reference sequence). Between the trimmed V and J ends, which lost 2 bases and 8 bases, there was a span of 14 bases. This CDR3 spans 14 amino acids. In nucleotides, the CDR3 is TGTGCCAGCAGCCAAACAGGGAGAGGAGGTACGCAGTATTTT. Amino acid sequence: CASSQTGRGGTQYF.

This clonotype occurred many times. The chain has TRBV5-1 and TRBJ2-1, with D unresolved. Germline V lookup: CDR1 SGHRS, CDR2 YFSETQ. This CDR3 spans 15 amino acids. Deletions cut 0 bases from V and 3 bases from J, with 10 bases between. The CDR3 nucleotides are TGCGCCAGCAGCTTGGCCTCACCGGGCTACAATGAGCAGTTCTTC. This gives the protein CASSLASPGYNEQFF.

This clonotype came up a few times. The CDR3 DNA sequence: TGTGCCAGCAGTTTACTAGGTGAGCAGTTCTTC. It encodes CASSLLGEQFF. The chain links TRBV12-3 or TRBV12-4 to TRBJ2-1; D is undetermined. The CDR3 contains 11 residues. With 2 bases removed from V and 9 bases from J, the gap between germline ends came to 5 bases.

This clonotype was picked up many times. This CDR3 reads CASSPGGAFGELFF. The CDR3 DNA sequence: TGTGCCAGCAGTCCCGGGGGCGCTTTCGGGGAGCTGTTTTTT. The chain links TRBV12-3 or TRBV12-4 to TRBJ2-2; D possibly uses TRBD1 or TRBD2 (6 bases each). V was clipped by 5 bases and J by 7 bases, with 14 bases between them. The CDR3 is 14 amino acids.

This clonotype occurred many times. This chain uses TRBV7-9 with TRBJ2-7, with 10 bases that match TRBD2. The CDR3 spans 15 residues. The germline V gene has CDR1 SEHNR and CDR2 FQNEAQ (reference sequence). The trim removed 0 bases at V and 6 bases at J, leaving 5 bases unmatched. The CDR3 DNA sequence: TGTGCCAGCAGCTTAGCTAGCGGGAGGCCCCTCGAGCAGTACTTC. Translating it yields CASSLASGRPLEQYF.

This clonotype was observed a handful of times. This rearrangement joins TRBV29-1 to TRBJ2-3, with 12 bases identical to TRBD2. The V and J ends lost 6 bases and 4 bases, in that order; junction bases with no gene match: 8. CDR1 and CDR2 (germline): SQVTM, ANQGSEA. The length of the CDR3 is 15 residues. In DNA, the CDR3 is TGCAGCGTCCCGGCTAGCGGGAGGGCCTCAGATACGCAGTATTTT. It yields the protein CSVPASGRASDTQYF.

As for this clonotype: Just one base apart from a much larger clone, this may be a read error. The V and J genes are TRBV12-3 or TRBV12-4 and TRBJ2-5; D gene uncertain. The CDR3 consists of 13 residues. The CDR3: CASRSQNQGTQYF. The CDR3 nucleotides read TGTGCCAGCCGAAGCCAGAACCAAGGGACCCAGTACTTC.

This clonotype was found many times. The chain couples TRBV6-5 to TRBJ1-6; TRBD1 is a possible D gene (5 bases). The CDR3 is made up of 15 amino acids. Trimming removed 4 bases from V and 9 bases from J, with 16 bases in between. Germline loops: CDR1 MNHEY, CDR2 SVGAGI. The CDR3 is CASSSRGRESSPLHF. CDR3 nucleotide sequence: TGTGCCAGCAGTTCCCGGGGCAGGGAGTCTTCACCCCTCCACTTT.